Many counts were recorded for the clone carrying this T cell receptor (beta chain). The antigen is undetermined. These data originate in a study of spatial heterogeneity in lung cancer. The study's findings and limits: Circulating ubiquitous expanded tumor TCRs were observed more frequently at resection than at follow-up.

As for time point: sample taken at primary tumor resection. Researchers sequenced whole RNA taken from tumor, nontumor lung or frozen PBMC without sorting. There are 12 residues in the CDR3. Trimming stripped 5 bases from V and 3 bases from J, with 7 bases between. Unique molecular identifiers tagged every individual TCR cDNA molecule. TCRdb re-analysed the 5' RACE reads in MiXCR, keeping a single row per CDR3 protein. The table has roughly 46,000 distinct CDR3 sequences, roughly 12% seen once. The sequenced sample was PBMCs, obtained at surgery. The rearrangement uses TRBV12-3 or TRBV12-4 and TRBJ1-1; D call uncertain. The sequence was collected from a female donor with early-stage non-small cell lung cancer. Written as DNA, the CDR3 is TGTGCCAGCAGTGCAGTACACACTGAAGCTTTCTTT. Its translation is CASSAVHTEAFF.